This T cell receptor beta chain was profiled in a study of glioma-infiltrating T cells. Study observations and caveats: Tissue and blood shared very few CDR3 sequences. Above-expected tissue-blood divergence occurred in all gliomas, most in low-grade ones.

TCR alpha and beta CDR3 regions were amplified from RNA using iRepertoire nested multiplex PCR. One-step reverse transcription and amplification started from roughly 100-400 ng of tissue mRNA or PBMC total RNA. TCRdb re-derived calls from the multiplex PCR reads in MiXCR, one entry per CDR3 protein. The profile shows over 70,000 distinct CDR3 sequences, around a quarter of them singletons. The CDR3 covers 13 residues. Germline V CDR1 and CDR2: ENHRY, SYGVKD. V was cut by 4 bases and J by 6 bases, with 9 bases left in between. This clonotype has a count of ten or more. Its target is unknown. The rearrangement joins TRBV10-3 to TRBJ1-4; possible D gene TRBD1, 5 bases. This clonotype was obtained from a human donor with low-grade glioma or glioblastoma, undergoing nonglioma brain surgery, or in good health (not recorded which). Source material: glioma tissue, nonneoplastic brain tissue, or PBMCs (not recorded which). This chain's CDR3 is CAISATGYEKLFF. For the CDR3, the DNA is TGTGCCATCAGTGCCACAGGATATGAAAAACTGTTTTTT.